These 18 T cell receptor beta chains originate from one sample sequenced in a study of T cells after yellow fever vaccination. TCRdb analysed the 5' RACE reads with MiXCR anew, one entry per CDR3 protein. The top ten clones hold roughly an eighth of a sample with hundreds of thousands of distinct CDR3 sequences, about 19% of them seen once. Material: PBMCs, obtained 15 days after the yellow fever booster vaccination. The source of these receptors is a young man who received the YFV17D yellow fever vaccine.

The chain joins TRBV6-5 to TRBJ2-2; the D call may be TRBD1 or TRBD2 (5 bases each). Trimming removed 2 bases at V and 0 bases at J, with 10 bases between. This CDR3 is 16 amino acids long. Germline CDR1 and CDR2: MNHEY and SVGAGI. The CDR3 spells CASSYEGTSNTGELFF. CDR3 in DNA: TGTGCCAGCAGTTACGAAGGGACCTCGAACACCGGGGAGCTGTTTTTT.

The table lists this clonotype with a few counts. The CDR3 nucleotides are TGTGCCAGCAGTCCGCGTGGGGGAGGGCCCACCGGGGAGCTGTTTTTT. It is translated as CASSPRGGGPTGELFF. The chain is built from TRBV25-1 and TRBJ2-2; TRBD2 agrees at 7 bases. CDR1 is MGHDK, CDR2 SYGVNS, per germline. This CDR3 region has 16 residues. The J segment lost 4 bases and the V segment lost 5 bases, leaving 10 bases of the junction unmatched.

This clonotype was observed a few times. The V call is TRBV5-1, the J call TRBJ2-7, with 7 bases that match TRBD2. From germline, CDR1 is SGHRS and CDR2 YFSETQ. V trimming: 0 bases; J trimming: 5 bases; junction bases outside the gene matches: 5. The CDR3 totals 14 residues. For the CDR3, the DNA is TGCGCCAGCAGCTTGGGCGGGAGTATGAACGAGCAGTACTTC. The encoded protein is CASSLGGSMNEQYF.

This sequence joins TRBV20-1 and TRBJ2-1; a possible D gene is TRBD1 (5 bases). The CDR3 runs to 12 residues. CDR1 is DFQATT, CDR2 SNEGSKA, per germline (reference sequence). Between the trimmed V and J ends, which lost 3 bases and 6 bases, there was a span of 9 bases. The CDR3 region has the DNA TGCAGTGCTAGCCGCAGGGCCAATGAGCAGTTCTTC. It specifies CSASRRANEQFF.

The CDR3, as DNA: TGCAGCGTTGAAGGGAGGGCCAGGAATGAGCAGTTCTTC. Its translation is CSVEGRARNEQFF. This chain uses TRBV29-1 with TRBJ2-1, with D possibly matching TRBD2 (6 bases). The CDR3 runs to 13 residues. Trimming took off 1 base at V and 7 bases at J, with 11 bases between the two ends. The germline gives CDR1 SQVTM, CDR2 ANQGSEA.

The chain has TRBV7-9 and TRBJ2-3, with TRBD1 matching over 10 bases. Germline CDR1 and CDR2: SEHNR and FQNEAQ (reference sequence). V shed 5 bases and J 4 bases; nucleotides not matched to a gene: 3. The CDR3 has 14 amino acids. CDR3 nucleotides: TGTGCCAGCAGCCTGGGGACAGGGGCAGATACGCAGTATTTT. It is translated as CASSLGTGADTQYF.

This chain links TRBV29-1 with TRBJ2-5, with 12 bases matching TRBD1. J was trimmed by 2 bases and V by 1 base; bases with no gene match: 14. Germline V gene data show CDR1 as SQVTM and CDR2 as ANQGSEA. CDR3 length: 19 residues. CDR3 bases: TGCAGCGTTGAAGGCGCCCAGGAGAGGGACAGGGGGCCTCAAGAGACCCAGTACTTC. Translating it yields CSVEGAQERDRGPQETQYF.

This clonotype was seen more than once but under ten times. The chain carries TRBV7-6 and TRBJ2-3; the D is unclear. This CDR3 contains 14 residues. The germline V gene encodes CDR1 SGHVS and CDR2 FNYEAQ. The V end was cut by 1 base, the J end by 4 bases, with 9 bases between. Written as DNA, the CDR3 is TGTGCCAGCAGCTTAGAGACCGGCCCAGATACGCAGTATTTT. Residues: CASSLETGPDTQYF.

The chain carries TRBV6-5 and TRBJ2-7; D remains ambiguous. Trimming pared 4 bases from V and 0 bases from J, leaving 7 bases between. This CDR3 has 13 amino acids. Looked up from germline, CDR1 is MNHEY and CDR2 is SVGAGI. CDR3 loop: CASSWANSYEQYF. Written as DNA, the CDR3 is TGTGCCAGCAGTTGGGCAAACTCCTACGAGCAGTACTTC.

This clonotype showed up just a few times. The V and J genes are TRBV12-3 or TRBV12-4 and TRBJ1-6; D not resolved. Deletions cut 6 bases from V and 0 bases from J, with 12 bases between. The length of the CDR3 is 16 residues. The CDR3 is CASSPGRSSYNSPLHF. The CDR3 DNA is TGTGCCAGCAGCCCTGGACGGAGCTCCTATAATTCACCCCTCCACTTT.

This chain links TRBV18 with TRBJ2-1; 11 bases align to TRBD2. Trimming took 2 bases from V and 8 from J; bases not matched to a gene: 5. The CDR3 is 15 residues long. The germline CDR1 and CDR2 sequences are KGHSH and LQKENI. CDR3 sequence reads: CASSPTGTSGYEQFF. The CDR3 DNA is TGTGCCAGCTCACCAACCGGGACTAGCGGATATGAGCAGTTCTTC.

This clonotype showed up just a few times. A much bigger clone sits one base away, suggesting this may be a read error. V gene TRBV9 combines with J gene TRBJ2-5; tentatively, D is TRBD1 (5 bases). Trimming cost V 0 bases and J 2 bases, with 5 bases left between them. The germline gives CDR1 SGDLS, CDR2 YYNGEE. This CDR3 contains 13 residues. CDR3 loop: CASSVGQQETQYF. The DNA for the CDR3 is TGTGCCAGCAGCGTAGGACAGCAAGAGACCCAGTACTTC.

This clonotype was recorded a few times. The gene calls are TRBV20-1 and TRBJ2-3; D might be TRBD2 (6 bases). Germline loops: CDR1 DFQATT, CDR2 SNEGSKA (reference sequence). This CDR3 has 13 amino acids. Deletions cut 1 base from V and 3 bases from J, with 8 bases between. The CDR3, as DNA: TGCAGTGCTAGAGTTGGAGGGACAGATACGCAGTATTTT. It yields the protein CSARVGGTDTQYF.

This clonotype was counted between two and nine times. CDR3 sequence reads: CASSPPSGRSTGELFF. As DNA, the CDR3 is TGTGCCAGCTCACCTCCTAGCGGGAGGTCCACCGGGGAGCTGTTTTTT. V gene TRBV18 combines with J gene TRBJ2-2; 11 nucleotides agree with TRBD2. After removal of 3 bases from V and 4 bases from J, the junction contained 4 bases not matched to a gene. The CDR3 is 16 amino acids. Germline CDR1 reads KGHSH; CDR2 reads LQKENI.

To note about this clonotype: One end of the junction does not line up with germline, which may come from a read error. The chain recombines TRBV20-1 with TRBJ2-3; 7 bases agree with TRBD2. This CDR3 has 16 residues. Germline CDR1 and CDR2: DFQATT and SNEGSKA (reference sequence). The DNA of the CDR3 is TGCAGTGCTAGAGATAGTCTGGCTAGCGGTAGCAGAGGTGCGAATTTT. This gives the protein CSARDSLASGSRGANF.

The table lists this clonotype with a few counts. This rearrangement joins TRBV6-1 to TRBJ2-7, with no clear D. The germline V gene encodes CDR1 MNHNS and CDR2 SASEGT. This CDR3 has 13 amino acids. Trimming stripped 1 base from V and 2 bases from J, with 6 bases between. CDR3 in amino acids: CASSEGHTYEQYF. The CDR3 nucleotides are TGTGCCAGCAGTGAAGGACACACCTACGAGCAGTACTTC.

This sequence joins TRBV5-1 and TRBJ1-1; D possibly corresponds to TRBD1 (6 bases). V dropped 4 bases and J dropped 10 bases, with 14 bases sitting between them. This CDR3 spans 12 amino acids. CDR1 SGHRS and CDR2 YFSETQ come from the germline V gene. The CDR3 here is CASSPAGDSAFF. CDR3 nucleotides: TGCGCCAGCAGCCCCGCAGGGGATTCAGCTTTCTTT. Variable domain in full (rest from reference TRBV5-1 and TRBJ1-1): KAGVTQTPRYLIKTRGQQVTLSCSPISGHRSVSWYQQTPGQGLQFLFEYFSETQRNKGNFPGRFSGRQFSNSRSEMNVSTLELGDSALYLCASSPAGDSAFFGQGTRLTVV.

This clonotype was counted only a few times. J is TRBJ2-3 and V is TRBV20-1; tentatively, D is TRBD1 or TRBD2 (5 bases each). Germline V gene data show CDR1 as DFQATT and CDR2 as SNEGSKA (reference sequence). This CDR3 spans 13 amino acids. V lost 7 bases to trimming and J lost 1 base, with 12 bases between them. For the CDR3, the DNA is TGCAGTGTGTCGGGGACGGGCACAGATACGCAGTATTTT. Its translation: CSVSGTGTDTQYF.